This T cell receptor (beta chain) was obtained from a study of T cell changes during pregnancy in multiple sclerosis. The V gene lost 0 bases and the J gene lost 0 bases, with 6 bases spanning the gap. CDR3 length: 14 amino acids. Germline V gene sequence: CDR1 SGDLS, CDR2 YYNGEE. Clones were read by immunoSEQ multiplex PCR, and TCRdb kept only the in-frame ones, dropping some. Counted here are about 50,000 clones, approximately 94% occurring once; the ten biggest clones make up around 0.31%. The V gene is TRBV9, the J gene TRBJ1-1; D ambiguous. The sequence came from a female donor with multiple sclerosis, enrolled in a pregnancy study. Material: CD4+ T cells from peripheral blood mononuclear cells, obtained in the third trimester of pregnancy. The CDR3 is CASSVGGVNTEAFF. The CDR3 nucleotides read TGTGCCAGCAGCGTAGGAGGTGTGAACACTGAAGCTTTCTTT.